This entry lists 13 T cell receptor beta chains sequenced from one sample in a study of PD-L1 blockade in urothelial cancer. Noted time point: pretreatment peripheral blood. Only in-frame clones appear in the TCRdb table, and some are missing; sequencing was by immunoSEQ multiplex PCR. The sample records under 95,000 clones, less than 90% being singletons. The specimen was PBMCs, collected around atezolizumab (anti-PD-L1) treatment. The receptors shown here come from a woman aged 70 to 79 with urothelial cancer.

The rearrangement uses TRBV2 and TRBJ1-1, with a weak D call TRBD1 (5 bases). This CDR3 is 16 amino acids long. Per the germline V gene, CDR1 is SNHLY and CDR2 is FYNNEI. V was trimmed by 6 bases and J by 1 base, leaving 18 bases between them. The CDR3 DNA is TGTGCCAGCAGCCCTATGACAGTCGGACCGAACACTGAAGCTTTCTTT. Amino acid sequence: CASSPMTVGPNTEAFF.

The V gene is TRBV10-2, the J gene TRBJ2-7, with TRBD2 as a possible D gene (6 bases). Between the trimmed V and J ends, which lost 6 bases and 1 base, there was a span of 7 bases. Germline V gene lookup returns CDR1 WSHSY and CDR2 SAAADI. The CDR3 is 12 residues long. In nucleotides, the CDR3 is TGCGCCAGCAGCGGGGGTTCCTACGAGCAGTACTTC. It encodes CASSGGSYEQYF.

The J gene is TRBJ2-7, the V gene TRBV27; D call uncertain. The CDR3 covers 15 residues. Germline CDR1 is MNHEY and CDR2 is SMNVEV (reference sequence). V lost 0 bases and J 2 bases, leaving 11 bases between the germline ends. The CDR3 bases are TGTGCCAGCAGTTTATCTTCCCCAATCCCCTACGAGCAGTACTTC. Translation gives CASSLSSPIPYEQYF.

This chain joins TRBV5-1 and TRBJ2-2; 8 bases agree with TRBD2. J lost 3 bases, V lost 0 bases, and 1 base had no gene match. CDR1 and CDR2 (germline): SGHRS, YFSETQ. The CDR3 sequence is 15 residues long. The CDR3 region is CASSLDGGDTGELFF. CDR3 in DNA: TGCGCCAGCAGCTTGGACGGGGGGGACACCGGGGAGCTGTTTTTT.

The rearrangement uses TRBV5-1 and TRBJ2-1, with D maybe TRBD2 (7 bases). Germline V gene lookup returns CDR1 SGHRS and CDR2 YFSETQ. The CDR3 totals 15 residues. The germline V and J ends were trimmed by 0 bases and 2 bases, with 9 bases remaining between them. The CDR3 sequence: CASSLEGGAYNEQFF. The CDR3, as DNA: TGCGCCAGCAGCTTGGAAGGGGGGGCCTACAATGAGCAGTTCTTC. Full variable domain (rest looked up from reference TRBV5-1 and TRBJ2-1): KAGVTQTPRYLIKTRGQQVTLSCSPISGHRSVSWYQQTPGQGLQFLFEYFSETQRNKGNFPGRFSGRQFSNSRSEMNVSTLELGDSALYLCASSLEGGAYNEQFFGPGTRLTVL.

The chain recombines TRBV4-3 with TRBJ1-1; TRBD1 is a possible D gene (5 bases). This CDR3 comprises 15 residues. V lost 0 bases and J 5 bases, leaving 13 bases between the germline ends. CDR1 and CDR2 from the germline V gene are LGHNA and YSLEER. The CDR3 protein is CASSQDTGFGTEAFF. Here the CDR3 DNA reads TGCGCCAGCAGCCAAGATACAGGATTCGGGACTGAAGCTTTCTTT.

V and J are TRBV4-3 and TRBJ2-3; 10 positions agree with TRBD2. Germline lookup yields CDR1 LGHNA and CDR2 YSLEER. The V segment lost 0 bases and the J segment 2 bases; nucleotides outside the gene matches: 2. This CDR3 is 16 amino acids long. The CDR3 DNA reads as TGCGCCAGCAGCCAAGACCTAGCGGGGGACACAGATACGCAGTATTTT. It codes for CASSQDLAGDTDTQYF.

The rearrangement uses TRBV28 and TRBJ1-2; D unresolved. Looked up from germline, CDR1 is MDHEN and CDR2 is SYDVKM. The CDR3 is 12 residues long. The V end was cut by 3 bases, the J end by 4 bases, with 6 bases between. The CDR3 DNA reads as TGTGCCAGCAGTTTCTCGGGCTATGGCTACACCTTC. Translated: CASSFSGYGYTF.

The chain recombines TRBV6-6 with TRBJ1-5; 8 bases line up with TRBD1. The CDR3 has 15 amino acids. The V and J ends lost 4 bases and 4 bases, in that order; junction bases with no gene match: 6. Germline loops: CDR1 MNHNY, CDR2 SVGAGI (reference sequence). The CDR3 nucleotides read TGTGCCAGCAGTTCCTTCGGGACAGGTAATCAGCCCCAGCATTTT. Its protein product is CASSSFGTGNQPQHF.

The chain is built from TRBV5-1 and TRBJ2-5, with 9 bases matching TRBD1. The CDR3 sequence is 15 residues long. Germline CDR1 SGHRS, CDR2 YFSETQ. With 2 bases clipped from V and 2 bases from J, the junction kept 4 bases outside the gene matches. CDR3 DNA sequence: TGCGCCAGCAGCTTAACGACAGGGGGGCAAGAGACCCAGTACTTC. Protein sequence: CASSLTTGGQETQYF.

The chain links TRBV11-2 to TRBJ2-5, with 14 bases fitting TRBD2. This CDR3 is 15 amino acids long. With 4 bases clipped from V and 4 bases from J, the junction kept 2 bases outside the gene matches. Germline lookup yields CDR1 SGHAT and CDR2 FQNNGV. CDR3 loop: CASSSGLAGGETQYF. DNA of the CDR3: TGTGCCAGCAGCTCCGGACTAGCGGGGGGAGAGACCCAGTACTTC.

V and J are TRBV6-1 and TRBJ2-2, with TRBD1 matching over 7 bases. Germline V CDR1 and CDR2: MNHNS, SASEGT. Losses at the gene ends were 7 bases for V and 1 base for J; bases not matched to a gene: 6. CDR3 size: 15 residues. The CDR3 loop is CASNEAGGNTGELFF. The CDR3 nucleotides read TGTGCCAGCAATGAGGCAGGGGGGAACACCGGGGAGCTGTTTTTT.

The chain links TRBV2 to TRBJ1-1, with TRBD1 identical over 10 bases. The J segment lost 3 bases and the V segment lost 9 bases, leaving 7 bases of the junction unmatched. This CDR3 has 14 residues. Germline V gene lookup returns CDR1 SNHLY and CDR2 FYNNEI. The CDR3 is CAREGTGDDTEAFF. DNA for the CDR3: TGTGCCAGGGAGGGGACAGGGGACGACACTGAAGCTTTCTTT.